One sample yielded the 6 T cell receptor beta chains listed below, sequenced in a study of T cell responses to AZD1222 COVID-19 vaccine. The table came from immunoSEQ multiplex PCR; TCRdb's copy has only in-frame clones and leaves some out. The sample records roughly 110,000 clones, about 90% being singletons. The sample in question was peripheral blood, obtained 28 days after the second AZD1222 dose. The receptor set was obtained from an adult who received the AZD1222 COVID-19 vaccine.

This rearrangement joins TRBV21-1 to TRBJ2-1; the table calls TRBD2, which could not be checked here. TRBV21-1 has pseudogene status. The CDR3 extends over 13 amino acids. This CDR3 reads CASSNSRSNEQFF. CDR3 DNA sequence: TGTGCCAGCAGCAATTCTAGGAGCAATGAGCAGTTCTTC.

The chain carries TRBV10-3 and TRBJ1-2; 7 bases are a match to TRBD1. The CDR3 has 14 amino acids. Germline loops: CDR1 ENHRY, CDR2 SYGVKD. V lost 7 bases to trimming and J lost 4 bases; unmatched junction nucleotides: 9. In nucleotides, the CDR3 is TGTGCCATCACAGACAGGGACTTCGGCTATGGCTACACCTTC. This encodes CAITDRDFGYGYTF.

The rearrangement uses TRBV7-9 and TRBJ1-4; D gene uncertain. Germline CDR1 is SEHNR and CDR2 is FQNEAQ (reference sequence). V was shortened by 7 bases and J by 0 bases, with 6 bases between the two germline ends. The CDR3 sequence is 13 residues long. The CDR3 sequence: CASNEATNEKLFF. The CDR3 bases are TGTGCCAGCAACGAGGCAACTAATGAAAAACTGTTTTTT.

This chain uses TRBV6-5 with TRBJ2-2, with D unresolved. This CDR3 spans 14 amino acids. V shed 6 bases and J shed 1 base, with 9 bases lying between them. In germline, CDR1 is MNHEY, CDR2 SVGAGI. The CDR3 bases are TGTGCCAGCAGAAATACGGGGAACACCGGGGAGCTGTTTTTT. It codes for CASRNTGNTGELFF.

The CDR3 DNA reads as TGTGCCAGCAGCTTAGCATCAAGGGGCAGGGAAGCTTTCTTT. Translating it yields CASSLASRGREAFF. This chain connects TRBV7-8 to TRBJ1-1; D perhaps matches TRBD1 (5 bases). Trimming took off 0 bases at V and 8 bases at J, with 13 bases between the two ends. CDR1 is SGHVS, CDR2 FQNEAQ, per germline. This CDR3 comprises 14 residues.

CDR3 in amino acids: CASSLANSFISGNTIYF. CDR3 coding DNA: TGTGCCAGCAGCTTAGCGAACAGCTTTATCTCTGGAAACACCATATATTTT. The genes are TRBV7-2 and TRBJ1-3; D gene uncertain. Germline values: CDR1 SGHTA, CDR2 FQGNSA. CDR3 size: 17 residues. The ends were cut back, 0 bases at V and 0 bases at J, with 12 bases in the middle.